This T cell receptor (beta chain) was sequenced during a study of blood T cell repertoires in COVID-19. This clone has just a few counts. As handled by the study authors: Reference gene primer amplification in the assay estimated nucleated cell counts. The protocol was immunoSEQ multiplex PCR, while the TCRdb copy is restricted to in-frame clones and leaves out a portion. For V, J and clone size, that table is used; D and trimming come from the DNA. The sample holds about 200,000 clones, less than 85% seen once. The sample comprised peripheral blood. The clonotype was recovered from a woman aged 70-85 years with acute or convalescent COVID-19.

In DNA form, the CDR3 reads TGTGCCAGCAGCTTCCCCGGACAGCCAGTCGACGGGGAGCTGTTTTTT. It translates to CASSFPGQPVDGELFF. The chain carries TRBV5-4 and TRBJ2-2, with a tentative D call TRBD1 (6 bases). The CDR3 has 16 residues. Germline CDR1 SGHNT, CDR2 YYREEE (reference sequence). The germline V and J ends were trimmed by 2 bases and 7 bases, with 18 bases remaining between them.